This T cell receptor beta chain originates from a study of CD8 T cells in Susac syndrome. The V segment lost 3 bases and the J segment 3 bases; nucleotides outside the gene matches: 6. CDR1 and CDR2 from the germline V gene are DFQATT and SNEGSKA (reference sequence). CDR3 length: 14 residues. This clonotype was picked up one time. The authors reverse transcribed roughly 0.5 to 1 ug RNA with random hexamers. The method of amplification for TCR beta CDR3 was immunoSEQ multiplex PCR, covering 54 Vbeta and 13 Jbeta. MiXCR was run by TCRdb on the immunoSEQ multiplex PCR reads, yielding one entry per CDR3 protein. The table shows some 200,000 distinct CDR3 sequences, with approximately 95% occurring only once. CD8+ and CD4+ T cells from blood underwent TCR beta sequencing.

The origin of this receptor is a human donor with Susac syndrome. Sequencing input: CD8+ T cells from PBMCs. The gene calls are TRBV20-1 and TRBJ2-3, with 7 bases identical to TRBD1. CDR3 region: CSASVRGTTDTQYF. The DNA for the CDR3 is TGCAGTGCTAGCGTCAGGGGGACAACAGATACGCAGTATTTT.